These 2 T cell receptor beta chains share one sample of origin, sequenced in a study of T cells in Graves' hyperthyroidism and ophthalmopathy. Using RNA transcripts as the source, TCR beta CDR3 regions were amplified. First-round RT-PCR of the TCR CDR3 relied on the HTBI primer set. Via MiXCR, TCRdb re-called the multiplex PCR reads, giving one row per CDR3 protein. The sample records 200,000 to 250,000 distinct CDR3 sequences, around 17% being singletons. The material sequenced was blood. The receptor set was obtained from a man aged 35 to 55 with Graves' hyperthyroidism.

This clonotype was counted only a few times. The chain joins TRBV4-2 to TRBJ1-1, with D possibly TRBD1 on 6 matching bases. V lost 1 base to trimming and J lost 3 bases, with 9 bases between them. Germline loops: CDR1 LGHNA, CDR2 YNFKEQ. This CDR3 is 14 amino acids long. CDR3 sequence: CASSQGGGHTEAFF. CDR3 bases: TGTGCCAGCAGCCAAGGAGGGGGGCACACTGAAGCTTTCTTT.

This clonotype has only a few counts. A much bigger clone sits one base away, suggesting this may be a read error. The chain has TRBV29-1 and TRBJ2-6, with a weak D call TRBD1 (6 bases). V lost 5 bases, J lost 3 bases, and 14 bases lay in between. Germline CDR1 and CDR2: SQVTM and ANQGSEA. The CDR3 totals 15 residues. The CDR3 sequence is CSVWLGANGANVLTF. The CDR3 DNA sequence: TGCAGCGTTTGGCTGGGGGCGAATGGGGCCAACGTCCTGACTTTC.